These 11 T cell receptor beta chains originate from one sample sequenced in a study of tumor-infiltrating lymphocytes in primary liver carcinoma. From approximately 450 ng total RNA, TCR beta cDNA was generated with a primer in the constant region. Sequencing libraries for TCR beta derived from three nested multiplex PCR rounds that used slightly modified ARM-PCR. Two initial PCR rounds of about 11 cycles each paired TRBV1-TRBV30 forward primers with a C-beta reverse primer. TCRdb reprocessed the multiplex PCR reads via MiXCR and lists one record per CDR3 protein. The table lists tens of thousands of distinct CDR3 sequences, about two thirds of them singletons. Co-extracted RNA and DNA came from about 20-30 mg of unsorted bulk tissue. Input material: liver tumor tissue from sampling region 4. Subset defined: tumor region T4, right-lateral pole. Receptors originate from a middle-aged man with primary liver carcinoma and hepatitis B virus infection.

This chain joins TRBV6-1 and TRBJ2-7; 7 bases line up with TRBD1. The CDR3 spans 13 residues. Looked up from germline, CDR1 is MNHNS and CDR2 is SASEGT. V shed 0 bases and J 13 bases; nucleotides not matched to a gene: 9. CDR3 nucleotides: TGTGCCAGCAGTGAAGCGTTTCGAGGGGGCCACTACTTC. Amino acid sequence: CASSEAFRGGHYF.

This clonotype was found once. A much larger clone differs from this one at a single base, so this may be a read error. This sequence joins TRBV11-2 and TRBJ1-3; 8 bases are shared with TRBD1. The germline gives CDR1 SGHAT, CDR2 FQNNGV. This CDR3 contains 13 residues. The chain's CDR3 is CASRRTGLNTIHF. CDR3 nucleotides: TGTGCCAGCAGAAGGACAGGGTTGAACACCATACATTTT.

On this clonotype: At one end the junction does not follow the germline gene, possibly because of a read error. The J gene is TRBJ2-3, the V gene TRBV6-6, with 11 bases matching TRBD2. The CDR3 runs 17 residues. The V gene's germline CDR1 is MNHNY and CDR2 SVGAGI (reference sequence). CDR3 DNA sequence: TGTGCCAGCAGCATTAGACTAGCGGGGCCTAGCATAGATATGCAGTATTTT. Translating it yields CASSIRLAGPSIDMQYF.

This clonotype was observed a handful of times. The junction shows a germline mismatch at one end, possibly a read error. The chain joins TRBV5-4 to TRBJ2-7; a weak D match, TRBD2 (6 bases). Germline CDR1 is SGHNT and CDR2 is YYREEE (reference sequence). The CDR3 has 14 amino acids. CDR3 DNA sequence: TGTACCAGCAGCTCAAGGGACTTCCCCTACGAGCAGTACTTC. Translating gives CTSSSRDFPYEQYF.

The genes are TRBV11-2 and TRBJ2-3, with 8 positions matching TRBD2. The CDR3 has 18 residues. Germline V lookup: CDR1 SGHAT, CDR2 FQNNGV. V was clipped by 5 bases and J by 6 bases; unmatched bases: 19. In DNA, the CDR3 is TGTGCCAGCAGCATAAATCTCCTAGCGGGTGGCGATGCGGATACGCAGTATTTT. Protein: CASSINLLAGGDADTQYF.

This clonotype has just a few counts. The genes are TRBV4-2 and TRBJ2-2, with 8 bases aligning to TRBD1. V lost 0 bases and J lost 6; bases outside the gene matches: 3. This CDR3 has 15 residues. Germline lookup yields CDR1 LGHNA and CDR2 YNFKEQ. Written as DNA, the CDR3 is TGTGCCAGCAGCCAAGAACTACAGGGGGCCGGGGAGCTGTTTTTT. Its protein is CASSQELQGAGELFF.

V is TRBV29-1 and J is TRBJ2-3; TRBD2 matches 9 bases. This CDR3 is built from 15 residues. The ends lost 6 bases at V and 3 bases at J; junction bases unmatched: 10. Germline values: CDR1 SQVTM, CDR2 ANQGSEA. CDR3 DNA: TGCAGCGTCGTCTGCCTAGCGGGGAGAACAGATACGCAGTATTTT. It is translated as CSVVCLAGRTDTQYF.

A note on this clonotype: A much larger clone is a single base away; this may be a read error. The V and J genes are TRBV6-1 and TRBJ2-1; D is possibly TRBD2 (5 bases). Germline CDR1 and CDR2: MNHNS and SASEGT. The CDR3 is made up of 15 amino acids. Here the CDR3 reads CVSTLERHTYNEQFF. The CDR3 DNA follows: TGTGTCAGCACCCTGGAGCGGCACACCTACAATGAGCAGTTCTTC.

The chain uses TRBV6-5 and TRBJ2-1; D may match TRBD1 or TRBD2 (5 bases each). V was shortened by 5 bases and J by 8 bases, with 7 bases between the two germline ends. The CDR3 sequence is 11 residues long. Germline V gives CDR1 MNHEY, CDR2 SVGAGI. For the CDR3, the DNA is TGTGCCAGCAGTCGGGGCTATGAGCAGTTCTTC. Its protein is CASSRGYEQFF.

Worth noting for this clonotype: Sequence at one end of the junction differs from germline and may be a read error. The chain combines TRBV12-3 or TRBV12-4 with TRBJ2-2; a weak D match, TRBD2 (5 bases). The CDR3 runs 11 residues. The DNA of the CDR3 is TGTGCCAGCACCCGCACCGGGGAGCTGTCATTT. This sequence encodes CASTRTGELSF.

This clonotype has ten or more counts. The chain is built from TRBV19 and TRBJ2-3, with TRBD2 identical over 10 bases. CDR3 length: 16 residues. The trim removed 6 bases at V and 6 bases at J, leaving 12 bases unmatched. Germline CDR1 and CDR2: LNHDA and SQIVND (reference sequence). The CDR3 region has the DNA TGTGCCAGTAGGAATCAAGCGGGAGGGTTGTCGGATACGCAGTATTTT. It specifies CASRNQAGGLSDTQYF.